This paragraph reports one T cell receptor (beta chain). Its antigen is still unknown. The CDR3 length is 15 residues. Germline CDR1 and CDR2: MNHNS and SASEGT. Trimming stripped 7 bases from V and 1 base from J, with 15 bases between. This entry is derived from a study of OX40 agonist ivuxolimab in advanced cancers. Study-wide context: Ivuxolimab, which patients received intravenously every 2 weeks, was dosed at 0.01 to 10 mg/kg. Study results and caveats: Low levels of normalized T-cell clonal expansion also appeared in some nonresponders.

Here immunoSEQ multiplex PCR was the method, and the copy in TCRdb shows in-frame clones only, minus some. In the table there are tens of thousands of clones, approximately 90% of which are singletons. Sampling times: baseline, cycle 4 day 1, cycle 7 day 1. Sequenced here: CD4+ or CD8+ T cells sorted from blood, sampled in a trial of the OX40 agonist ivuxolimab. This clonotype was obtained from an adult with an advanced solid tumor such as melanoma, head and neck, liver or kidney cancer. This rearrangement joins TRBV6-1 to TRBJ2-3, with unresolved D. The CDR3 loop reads CASTPKGFRTDTQYF. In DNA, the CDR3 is TGTGCCAGCACCCCTAAGGGTTTTCGCACAGATACGCAGTATTTT.